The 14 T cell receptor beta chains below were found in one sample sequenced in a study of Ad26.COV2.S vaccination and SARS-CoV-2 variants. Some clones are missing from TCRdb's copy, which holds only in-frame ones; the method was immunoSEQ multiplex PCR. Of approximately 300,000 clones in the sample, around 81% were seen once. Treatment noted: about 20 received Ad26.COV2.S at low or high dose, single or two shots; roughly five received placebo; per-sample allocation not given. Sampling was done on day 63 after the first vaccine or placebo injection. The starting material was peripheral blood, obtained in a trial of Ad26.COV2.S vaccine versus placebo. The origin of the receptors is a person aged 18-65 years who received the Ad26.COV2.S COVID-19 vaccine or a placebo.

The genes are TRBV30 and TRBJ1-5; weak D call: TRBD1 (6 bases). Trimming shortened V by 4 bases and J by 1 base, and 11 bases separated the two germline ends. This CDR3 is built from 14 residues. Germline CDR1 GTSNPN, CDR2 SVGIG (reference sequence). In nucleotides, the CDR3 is TGTGCCTGGACCCGGCAGGGGAGCAATCAGCCCCAGCATTTT. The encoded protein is CAWTRQGSNQPQHF.

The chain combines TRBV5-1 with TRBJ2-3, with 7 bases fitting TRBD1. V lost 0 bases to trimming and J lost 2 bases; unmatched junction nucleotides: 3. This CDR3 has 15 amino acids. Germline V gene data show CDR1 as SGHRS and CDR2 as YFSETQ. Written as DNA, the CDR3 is TGCGCCAGCAGCTTGGACAGGGGACCCACAGATACGCAGTATTTT. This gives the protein CASSLDRGPTDTQYF.

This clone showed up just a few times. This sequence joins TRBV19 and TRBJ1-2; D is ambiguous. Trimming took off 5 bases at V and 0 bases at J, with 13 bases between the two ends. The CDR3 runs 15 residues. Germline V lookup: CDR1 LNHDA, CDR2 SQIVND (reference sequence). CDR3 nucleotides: TGTGCCAGTAGTCCGGATACCGCCCCTAACTATGGCTACACCTTC. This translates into CASSPDTAPNYGYTF.

CDR3 protein: CAITAGQSTDTQYF. For the CDR3, the DNA is TGTGCCATCACCGCCGGACAAAGCACAGATACGCAGTATTTT. V and J are TRBV10-3 and TRBJ2-3, with a weak D call TRBD1 (5 bases). CDR1 and CDR2 (germline): ENHRY, SYGVKD. The V gene lost 7 bases and the J gene lost 0 bases, with 11 bases spanning the gap. The CDR3 consists of 14 residues.

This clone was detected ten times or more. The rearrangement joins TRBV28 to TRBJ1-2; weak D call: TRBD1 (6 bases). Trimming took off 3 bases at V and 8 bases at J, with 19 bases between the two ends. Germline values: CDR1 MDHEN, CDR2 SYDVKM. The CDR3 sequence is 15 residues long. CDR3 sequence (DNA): TGTGCCAGCAGTTTCGCAGGAAGGGGGGAAAGGGGCTACACCTTC. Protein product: CASSFAGRGERGYTF.

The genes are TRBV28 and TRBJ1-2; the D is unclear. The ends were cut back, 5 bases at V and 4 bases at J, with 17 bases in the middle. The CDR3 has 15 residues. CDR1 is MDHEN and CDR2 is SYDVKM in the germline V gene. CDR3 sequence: CASSPDAGAFYGYTF. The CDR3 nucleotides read TGTGCCAGCAGTCCTGACGCTGGTGCTTTCTATGGCTACACCTTC.

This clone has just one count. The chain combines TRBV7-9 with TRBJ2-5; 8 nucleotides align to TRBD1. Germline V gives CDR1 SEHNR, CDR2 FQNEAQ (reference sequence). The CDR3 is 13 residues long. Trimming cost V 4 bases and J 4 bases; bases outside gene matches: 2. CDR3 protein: CASSSGTGETQYF. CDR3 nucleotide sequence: TGTGCCAGCAGCTCGGGGACAGGAGAGACCCAGTACTTC.

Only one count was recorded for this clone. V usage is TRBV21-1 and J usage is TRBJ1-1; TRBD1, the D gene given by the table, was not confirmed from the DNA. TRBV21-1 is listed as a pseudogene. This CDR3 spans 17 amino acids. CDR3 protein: CASSKAGGQGNLAEAFF. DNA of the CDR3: TGTGCCAGCAGCAAAGCTGGGGGACAGGGGAACCTAGCTGAAGCTTTCTTT.

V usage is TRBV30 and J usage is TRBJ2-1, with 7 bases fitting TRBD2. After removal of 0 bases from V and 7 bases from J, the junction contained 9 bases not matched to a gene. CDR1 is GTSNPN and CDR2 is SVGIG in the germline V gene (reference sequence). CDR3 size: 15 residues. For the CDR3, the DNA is TGTGCCTGGAGTGTGCGGGGGTTTCGGTTGAATGAGCAGTTCTTC. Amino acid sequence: CAWSVRGFRLNEQFF.

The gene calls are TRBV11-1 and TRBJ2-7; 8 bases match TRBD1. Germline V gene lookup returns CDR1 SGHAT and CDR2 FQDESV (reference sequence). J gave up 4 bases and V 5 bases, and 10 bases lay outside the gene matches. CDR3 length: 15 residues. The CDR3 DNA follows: TGTGCCAGCAGCCCCCGGACAGGGTTAAAGTACGAGCAGTACTTC. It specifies CASSPRTGLKYEQYF.

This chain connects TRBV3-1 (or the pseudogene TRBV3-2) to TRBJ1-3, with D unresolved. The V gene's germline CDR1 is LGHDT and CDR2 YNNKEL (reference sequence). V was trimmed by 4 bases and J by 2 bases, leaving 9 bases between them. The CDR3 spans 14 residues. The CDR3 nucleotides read TGTGCCAGCAGCCTCATCTTCCCTGGAAACACCATATATTTT. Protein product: CASSLIFPGNTIYF.

This CDR3 is CASRGIQPSVGTQYF. For the CDR3, the DNA is TGTGCCAGCAGGGGGATTCAACCCTCAGTGGGTACGCAGTATTTT. V usage is TRBV28 and J usage is TRBJ2-3; D gene ambiguous. This CDR3 has 15 amino acids. The germline CDR1 and CDR2 sequences are MDHEN and SYDVKM. Trimming cost V 6 bases and J 8 bases, with 21 bases left between them.

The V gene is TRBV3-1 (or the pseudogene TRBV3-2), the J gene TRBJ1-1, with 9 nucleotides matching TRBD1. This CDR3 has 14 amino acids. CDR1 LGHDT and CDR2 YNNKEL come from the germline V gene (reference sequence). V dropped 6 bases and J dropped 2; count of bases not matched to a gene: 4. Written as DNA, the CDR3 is TGTGCCAGCAGAAAGGGACAGGGCAACACTGAAGCTTTCTTT. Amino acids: CASRKGQGNTEAFF.

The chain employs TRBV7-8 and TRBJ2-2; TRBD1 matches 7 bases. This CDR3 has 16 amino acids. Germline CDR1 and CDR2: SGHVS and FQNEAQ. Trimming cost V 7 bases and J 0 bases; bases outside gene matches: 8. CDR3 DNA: TGTGCCAGCATCCCCGTCGACAGGGCGAACACCGGGGAGCTGTTTTTT. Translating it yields CASIPVDRANTGELFF.